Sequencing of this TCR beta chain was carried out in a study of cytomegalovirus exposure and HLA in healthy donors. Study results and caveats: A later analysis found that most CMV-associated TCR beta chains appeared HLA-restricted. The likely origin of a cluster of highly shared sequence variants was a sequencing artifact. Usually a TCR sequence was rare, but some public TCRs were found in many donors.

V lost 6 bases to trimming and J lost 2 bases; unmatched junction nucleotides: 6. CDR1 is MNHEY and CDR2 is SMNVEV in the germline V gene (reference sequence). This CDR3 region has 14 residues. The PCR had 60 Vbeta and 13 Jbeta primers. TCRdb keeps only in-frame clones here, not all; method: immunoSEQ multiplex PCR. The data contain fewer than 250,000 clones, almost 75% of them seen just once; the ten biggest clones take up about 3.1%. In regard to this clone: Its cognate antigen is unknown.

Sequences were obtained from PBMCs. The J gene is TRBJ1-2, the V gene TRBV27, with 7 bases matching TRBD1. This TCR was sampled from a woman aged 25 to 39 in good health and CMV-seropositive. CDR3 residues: CASSPAGGNYGYTF. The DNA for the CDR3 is TGTGCCAGCAGCCCAGCAGGGGGGAACTATGGCTACACCTTC.